Listed here is a single T cell receptor (beta chain). Its antigen remains unidentified. Sequencing was performed with immunoSEQ multiplex PCR; in TCRdb, only in-frame clones are kept and a portion is missing. The repertoire holds some 78,000 clones, with 84% as singletons. This specimen belongs to a study of identifying expanded T cells in peripheral blood. J gave up 3 bases and V 1 base, and 2 bases lay outside the gene matches. The CDR3 runs 14 residues. Germline lookup yields CDR1 SGHNT and CDR2 YYREEE (reference sequence). General study points: Roughly 1.2 clones differed between technical replicates, versus roughly 16 and 20 over time. Approximately 2-week clone count variance significantly increased as total template count grew.

The sequenced material came from blood. The chain carries TRBV5-4 and TRBJ2-3; 7 positions match TRBD1. The sequence was collected from a person aged 18 to 70 in good health. CDR3 protein: CASSLIQGTDTQYF. CDR3 sequence (DNA): TGTGCCAGCAGCTTGATACAGGGGACAGATACGCAGTATTTT. Complete variable domain (other parts from reference TRBV5-4 and TRBJ2-3): ETGVTQSPTHLIKTRGQQVTLRCSSQSGHNTVSWYQQALGQGPQFIFQYYREEENGRGNFPPRFSGLQFPNYSSELNVNALELDDSALYLCASSLIQGTDTQYFGPGTRLTVL.